This is a list of T cell receptor beta chains from one sample in a study of technical replicates of blood from a few donors. Assay: immunoSEQ multiplex PCR; the TCRdb copy retains only in-frame clones and omits some. Altogether under 90,000 clones are present, more than 95% being singletons, with the ten largest covering approximately 0.15%. The sample was T cells isolated from PBMCs. Receptor source: a human donor in good health. CDR3s include the opening cysteine and the closing phenylalanine or tryptophan. A D gene is named only where the DNA matches it firmly. Size values are once, few and many counts, or a class for expanded clones, and some rows have none.

D gene | J gene | V gene | clone size | CDR3 length | CDR3 protein | CDR3 DNA
TRBD1 | TRBJ1-6 | TRBV6-1 | - | 16 | CASSEVGGTGVGTLHF | TGTGCCAGCAGTGAAGTTGGGGGGACAGGCGTCGGAACCCTCCACTTT
TRBD2 | TRBJ2-7 | TRBV13 | once | 14 | CASRLAGASYEQYF | TGTGCCAGCAGACTTGCGGGAGCTTCCTACGAGCAGTACTTC
TRBD2 | TRBJ2-5 | TRBV6-5 | - | 16 | CASSYLSMGGEETQYF | TGTGCCAGCAGTTACTTATCCATGGGGGGGGAGGAGACCCAGTACTTC
- | TRBJ2-7 | TRBV5-1 | - | 13 | CASSPQGHYEQYF | TGCGCCAGCTCCCCCCAGGGACACTACGAGCAGTACTTC
- | TRBJ2-3 | TRBV10-1 | - | 16 | CASSENLLGIVDTQYF | TGCGCCAGCAGTGAGAACCTACTAGGAATTGTGGATACGCAGTATTTT
TRBD1 | TRBJ2-1 | TRBV5-1 | - | 14 | CASSLAGQDNEQFF | TGCGCCAGCAGCTTAGCCGGACAGGACAATGAGCAGTTCTTC
TRBD2 | TRBJ2-1 | TRBV2 | - | 16 | CASSRPGLAGGYEQFF | TGTGCCAGCAGTCGACCGGGACTAGCGGGAGGCTATGAGCAGTTCTTC
TRBD1 | TRBJ1-2 | TRBV16 | - | 19 | CASSQSAGQGLQANYGYTF | TGTGCCAGCAGCCAATCGGCGGGACAGGGACTTCAGGCGAACTATGGCTACACCTTC
TRBD2 | TRBJ2-3 | TRBV4-1 | once | 18 | CASSQRASAGGSTDTQYF | TGCGCCAGCAGCCAACGCGCGTCAGCGGGAGGATCCACAGATACGCAGTATTTT
TRBD2 | TRBJ2-7 | TRBV27 | - | 16 | CASSLWASGSDYEQYF | TGTGCCAGCAGTTTATGGGCTAGCGGGTCCGACTACGAGCAGTACTTC
- | TRBJ2-7 | TRBV4-1 | once | 16 | CASSQASPGLNYEQYF | TGCGCCAGCAGCCAAGCTTCCCCCGGACTCAACTACGAGCAGTACTTC
- | TRBJ1-5 | TRBV18 | - | 15 | CASSPSTRANQPQHF | TGTGCCAGCTCACCCTCTACTCGAGCCAATCAGCCCCAGCATTTT
TRBD1 | TRBJ2-3 | TRBV6-1 | - | 17 | CASSERSTGGSTDTQYF | TGTGCCAGCAGTGAACGCTCGACAGGGGGGAGCACAGATACGCAGTATTTT
- | TRBJ2-2 | TRBV7-3 | - | 12 | CASSFAGGELFF | TGTGCCAGCAGCTTTGCGGGCGGGGAGCTGTTTTTT
- | TRBJ1-3 | TRBV5-6 | - | 14 | CASSYGGDGNTIYF | TGTGCCAGCAGCTATGGAGGGGACGGAAACACCATATATTTT
- | TRBJ2-5 | TRBV9 | - | 14 | CASSVKGYQETQYF | TGTGCCAGCAGCGTGAAGGGGTACCAAGAGACCCAGTACTTC
- | TRBJ2-3 | TRBV29-1 | - | 12 | CSVSSITDTQYF | TGCAGCGTTAGCTCTATCACAGATACGCAGTATTTT
TRBD2 | TRBJ2-5 | TRBV28 | few | 15 | CASSRGTSGRETQYF | TGTGCCAGCAGTCGCGGGACTAGCGGGAGGGAGACCCAGTACTTC